These T cell receptor beta chains were read from a single sample in a study of blood T cell repertoires in COVID-19. The data were produced by immunoSEQ multiplex PCR, yet TCRdb's version contains in-frame clones alone and is incomplete. In the table there are fewer than 300,000 clones, 75% to 95% of which are singletons. The specimen sequenced was PBMCs or T cells enriched from blood (not recorded which). These TCRs come from a woman under 40 who had recovered from COVID-19. Each CDR3 is given with its conserved first and last residue. The order of the fields is clone size, D gene, J gene, V gene, CDR3 protein, CDR3 DNA. The D gene is left open where the match is weak. Clone size is not always given. Where it is, it says once, few, many or a class for expanded clones.

clone size: -; D gene: TRBD2; J gene: TRBJ2-7; V gene: TRBV7-9; CDR3 protein: CASSSTETSEIYEQYF; CDR3 DNA: TGTGCCAGCAGCTCGACTGAGACTAGCGAGATTTACGAGCAGTACTTC
clone size: once; D gene: -; J gene: TRBJ1-3; V gene: TRBV6-5; CDR3 protein: CASSRSSGNTIYF; CDR3 DNA: TGTGCCAGCAGTCGGAGCTCTGGAAACACCATATATTTT
clone size: once; D gene: TRBD1; J gene: TRBJ2-5; V gene: TRBV7-9; CDR3 protein: CASSLGQGEETQYF; CDR3 DNA: TGTGCCAGCAGCTTAGGACAGGGAGAAGAGACCCAGTACTTC
clone size: -; D gene: TRBD2; J gene: TRBJ2-2; V gene: TRBV11-3; CDR3 protein: CASSFRGRESGGELFF; CDR3 DNA: TGTGCCAGCAGCTTTCGAGGGCGGGAGAGTGGCGGGGAGCTGTTTTTT
clone size: -; D gene: -; J gene: TRBJ2-7; V gene: TRBV30; CDR3 protein: CAWSDTSRIHEQYF; CDR3 DNA: TGTGCCTGGAGTGACACTAGCCGGATCCACGAGCAGTACTTC
clone size: -; D gene: TRBD2; J gene: TRBJ2-3; V gene: TRBV3-1/TRBV3-2; CDR3 protein: CASSQEGGLAGVPDTQYF; CDR3 DNA: TGTGCCAGCAGCCAAGAAGGTGGACTAGCGGGAGTACCAGATACGCAGTATTTT
clone size: -; D gene: TRBD2; J gene: TRBJ2-7; V gene: TRBV6-6; CDR3 protein: CASSPLTSTSGDAYEQYF; CDR3 DNA: TGTGCCAGCAGTCCCCTTACCTCGACTAGCGGGGACGCCTACGAGCAGTACTTC
clone size: -; D gene: -; J gene: TRBJ2-2; V gene: TRBV6-5; CDR3 protein: CASSSRLGELFF; CDR3 DNA: TGTGCCAGCAGTTCTAGGCTGGGGGAGCTGTTTTTT
clone size: once; D gene: TRBD1; J gene: TRBJ2-2; V gene: TRBV11-2; CDR3 protein: CASGPGQVNTGELFF; CDR3 DNA: TGTGCCAGCGGACCGGGACAGGTGAACACCGGGGAGCTGTTTTTT
clone size: -; D gene: -; J gene: TRBJ2-1; V gene: TRBV30; CDR3 protein: CAWRGARYNEQFF; CDR3 DNA: TGTGCCTGGCGGGGGGCGCGGTACAATGAGCAGTTCTTC
clone size: few; D gene: -; J gene: TRBJ1-5; V gene: TRBV28; CDR3 protein: CASSLSSGGQPQHF; CDR3 DNA: TGTGCCAGCAGTTTGTCGAGCGGAGGACAGCCCCAGCATTTT
clone size: few; D gene: -; J gene: TRBJ1-1; V gene: TRBV29-1; CDR3 protein: CSVAAQGLNTEAFF; CDR3 DNA: TGCAGCGTTGCGGCGCAGGGACTAAACACTGAAGCTTTCTTT
clone size: -; D gene: -; J gene: TRBJ2-1; V gene: TRBV30; CDR3 protein: CAWRTGLMNNEQFF; CDR3 DNA: TGTGCCTGGAGGACGGGACTGATGAACAATGAGCAGTTCTTC
clone size: -; D gene: TRBD2; J gene: TRBJ2-3; V gene: TRBV5-1; CDR3 protein: CASSLPLAGGGDTQYF; CDR3 DNA: TGCGCCAGCAGCTTGCCGTTAGCGGGAGGGGGGGATACGCAGTATTTT
clone size: -; D gene: TRBD1; J gene: TRBJ1-4; V gene: TRBV19; CDR3 protein: CASSDGTGEEKLFF; CDR3 DNA: TGTGCCAGTAGTGACGGGACAGGGGAGGAAAAACTGTTTTTT
clone size: -; D gene: TRBD2; J gene: TRBJ2-3; V gene: TRBV5-4; CDR3 protein: CASSTTSGSTDTQYF; CDR3 DNA: TGTGCCAGCAGCACAACTAGCGGGAGCACAGATACGCAGTATTTT
clone size: -; D gene: -; J gene: TRBJ2-3; V gene: TRBV28; CDR3 protein: CASSLIGRTDTQYF; CDR3 DNA: TGTGCCAGCAGTTTAATCGGTAGAACAGATACGCAGTATTTT
clone size: -; D gene: -; J gene: TRBJ1-1; V gene: TRBV19; CDR3 protein: CASSPWTEVYTEAFF; CDR3 DNA: TGTGCCAGTAGTCCTTGGACGGAGGTTTACACTGAAGCTTTCTTT
clone size: -; D gene: -; J gene: TRBJ2-6; V gene: TRBV6-5; CDR3 protein: CASLEATGANVLTF; CDR3 DNA: TGTGCCAGCCTCGAGGCTACTGGGGCCAACGTCCTGACTTTC
clone size: -; D gene: -; J gene: TRBJ2-1; V gene: TRBV27; CDR3 protein: CASSLTGTGSYNEQFF; CDR3 DNA: TGTGCCAGCAGTCTTACCGGGACTGGCTCCTACAATGAGCAGTTCTTC
clone size: -; D gene: TRBD1; J gene: TRBJ1-1; V gene: TRBV7-9; CDR3 protein: CASSLAAGGATTEAFF; CDR3 DNA: TGTGCCAGCAGCTTAGCGGCAGGGGGTGCTACCACTGAAGCTTTCTTT
clone size: -; D gene: TRBD1; J gene: TRBJ1-3; V gene: TRBV28; CDR3 protein: CASSLYPGQGLGNTIYF; CDR3 DNA: TGTGCCAGCAGTTTATATCCCGGACAGGGCCTAGGAAACACCATATATTTT
clone size: -; D gene: -; J gene: TRBJ2-3; V gene: TRBV7-6; CDR3 protein: CASSLEARATDTQYF; CDR3 DNA: TGTGCCAGCAGCTTAGAGGCCAGGGCGACAGATACGCAGTATTTT
clone size: -; D gene: TRBD1; J gene: TRBJ2-1; V gene: TRBV9; CDR3 protein: CASTPVRGQGRWEQFF; CDR3 DNA: TGTGCCAGCACCCCAGTAAGGGGACAGGGGAGGTGGGAGCAGTTCTTC
clone size: -; D gene: -; J gene: TRBJ2-5; V gene: TRBV28; CDR3 protein: CASSLPGVGTQYF; CDR3 DNA: TGTGCCAGCAGTTTACCAGGGGTAGGGACCCAGTACTTC
clone size: -; D gene: TRBD2; J gene: TRBJ2-7; V gene: TRBV7-8; CDR3 protein: CASRWRETYEQYF; CDR3 DNA: TGTGCCAGCCGTTGGCGGGAGACCTACGAGCAGTACTTC
clone size: -; D gene: -; J gene: TRBJ1-6; V gene: TRBV6-5; CDR3 protein: CASSLGDSPLHF; CDR3 DNA: TGTGCCAGCAGTTTAGGAGATTCACCCCTCCACTTT
clone size: -; D gene: TRBD2; J gene: TRBJ2-3; V gene: TRBV9; CDR3 protein: CASSAWTSGRSTDTQYF; CDR3 DNA: TGTGCCAGCAGCGCATGGACTAGCGGGAGGAGCACAGATACGCAGTATTTT
clone size: -; D gene: -; J gene: TRBJ1-1; V gene: TRBV14; CDR3 protein: CASSQVRQKNTEAFF; CDR3 DNA: TGTGCCAGCAGCCAAGTTCGTCAGAAGAACACTGAAGCTTTCTTT
clone size: once; D gene: TRBD1; J gene: TRBJ1-2; V gene: TRBV27; CDR3 protein: CASSQQGALNYGYTF; CDR3 DNA: TGTGCCAGCAGTCAACAGGGGGCTCTGAACTATGGCTACACCTTC
clone size: -; D gene: TRBD2; J gene: TRBJ2-1; V gene: TRBV4-1; CDR3 protein: CASSLRTSGQGYEQFF; CDR3 DNA: TGCGCCAGCAGCCTCCGGACTAGCGGGCAAGGCTATGAGCAGTTCTTC
clone size: -; D gene: -; J gene: TRBJ1-2; V gene: TRBV2; CDR3 protein: CASSDNYYGYTF; CDR3 DNA: TGTGCCAGCAGTGATAATTACTATGGCTACACCTTC
clone size: once; D gene: TRBD2; J gene: TRBJ2-7; V gene: TRBV3-1/TRBV3-2; CDR3 protein: CASSPRTSGSYEQYF; CDR3 DNA: TGTGCCAGCAGCCCTCGGACTAGCGGGAGCTACGAGCAGTACTTC
clone size: -; D gene: TRBD2; J gene: TRBJ2-1; V gene: TRBV25-1; CDR3 protein: CASTIAGGPYNEQFF; CDR3 DNA: TGTGCCAGCACCATAGCGGGAGGGCCCTACAATGAGCAGTTCTTC
clone size: -; D gene: TRBD1; J gene: TRBJ1-1; V gene: TRBV12-3/TRBV12-4; CDR3 protein: CASSQPAGGAFF; CDR3 DNA: TGTGCCAGCAGTCAACCAGCAGGGGGAGCTTTCTTT
clone size: -; D gene: -; J gene: TRBJ2-3; V gene: TRBV27; CDR3 protein: CASSRQAASTDTQYF; CDR3 DNA: TGTGCCAGCAGTAGGCAAGCGGCTAGCACAGATACGCAGTATTTT
clone size: -; D gene: -; J gene: TRBJ2-7; V gene: TRBV28; CDR3 protein: CASSPPGVYEQYF; CDR3 DNA: TGTGCCAGCAGTCCCCCCGGGGTTTACGAGCAGTACTTC
clone size: -; D gene: -; J gene: TRBJ1-5; V gene: TRBV7-2; CDR3 protein: CASSSQINQPQHF; CDR3 DNA: TGTGCCAGCAGCTCACAGATCAATCAGCCCCAGCATTTT
clone size: -; D gene: -; J gene: TRBJ1-1; V gene: TRBV7-9; CDR3 protein: CASSTSGNTEAFF; CDR3 DNA: TGTGCCAGCAGCACGAGCGGGAACACTGAAGCTTTCTTT
clone size: few; D gene: -; J gene: TRBJ2-7; V gene: TRBV5-1; CDR3 protein: CASGDSLGYEQYF; CDR3 DNA: TGCGCCAGCGGGGACTCGCTAGGGTACGAGCAGTACTTC
clone size: -; D gene: TRBD1; J gene: TRBJ1-1; V gene: TRBV25-1; CDR3 protein: CASTRDRERNTEAFF; CDR3 DNA: TGTGCCAGCACCCGGGACAGGGAGCGGAACACTGAAGCTTTCTTT
clone size: -; D gene: -; J gene: TRBJ1-2; V gene: TRBV12-3/TRBV12-4; CDR3 protein: CASSFGREGGYTF; CDR3 DNA: TGTGCCAGCAGTTTTGGCAGGGAAGGTGGCTACACCTTC
clone size: -; D gene: TRBD2; J gene: TRBJ2-3; V gene: TRBV29-1; CDR3 protein: CSVARLAGVPRSTDTQYF; CDR3 DNA: TGCAGCGTTGCTAGACTAGCGGGAGTCCCCCGTAGCACAGATACGCAGTATTTT
clone size: few; D gene: TRBD1; J gene: TRBJ2-1; V gene: TRBV5-1; CDR3 protein: CASGGQAHYNEQFF; CDR3 DNA: TGCGCCAGCGGGGGACAGGCTCACTACAATGAGCAGTTCTTC
clone size: -; D gene: -; J gene: TRBJ2-5; V gene: TRBV18; CDR3 protein: CASSRTPLATETQYF; CDR3 DNA: TGTGCCAGCTCAAGGACCCCACTAGCCACGGAGACCCAGTACTTC
clone size: once; D gene: TRBD2; J gene: TRBJ2-1; V gene: TRBV7-9; CDR3 protein: CASSNSGSNNEQFF; CDR3 DNA: TGTGCCAGCAGCAATAGCGGGAGTAACAATGAGCAGTTCTTC